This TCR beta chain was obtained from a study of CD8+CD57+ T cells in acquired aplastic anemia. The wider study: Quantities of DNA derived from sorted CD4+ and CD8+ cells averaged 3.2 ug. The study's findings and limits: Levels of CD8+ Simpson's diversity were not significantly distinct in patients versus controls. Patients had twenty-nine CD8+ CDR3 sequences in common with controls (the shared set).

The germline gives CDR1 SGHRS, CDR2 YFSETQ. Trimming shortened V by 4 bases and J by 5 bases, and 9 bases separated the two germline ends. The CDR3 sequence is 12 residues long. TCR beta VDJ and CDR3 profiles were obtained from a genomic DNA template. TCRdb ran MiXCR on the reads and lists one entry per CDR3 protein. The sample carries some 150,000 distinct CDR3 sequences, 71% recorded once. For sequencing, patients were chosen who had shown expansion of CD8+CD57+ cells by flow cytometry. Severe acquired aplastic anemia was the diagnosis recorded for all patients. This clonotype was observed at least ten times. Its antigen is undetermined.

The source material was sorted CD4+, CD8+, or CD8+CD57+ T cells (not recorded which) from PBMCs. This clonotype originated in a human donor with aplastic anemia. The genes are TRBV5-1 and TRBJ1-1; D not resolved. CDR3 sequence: CASSIDGTEAFF. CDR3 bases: TGCGCCAGCAGCATCGACGGAACTGAAGCTTTCTTT.